These 15 T cell receptor beta chains were all obtained from the same sample, sequenced in a study of beta chain features in type 1 diabetes. General study findings and limits: Among patients with Type 1 diabetes, TCRB CDR3s were moderately but significantly shorter in every one of the four CD4+ subsets.

These TCRs' antigens remain unknown. Investigators reverse transcribed all isolated RNA, so they sequenced expressed TCRB transcripts. Some clones are missing from TCRdb's copy, which holds only in-frame ones; the method was immunoSEQ multiplex PCR. The table shows roughly 730,000 clones, with roughly 13% occurring only once. The sample taken for sequencing was naive CD4+ T cells from blood. Receptors were obtained from a young man with type 1 diabetes.

The chain is built from TRBV6-6 and TRBJ2-3; tentatively, D is TRBD2 (7 bases). The CDR3 runs to 16 residues. Trimming took 6 bases from V and 6 from J, leaving 22 bases between them. CDR1 and CDR2 from the germline V gene are MNHNY and SVGAGI (reference sequence). The chain's CDR3 is CASRPRGAHTGDTQYF. The DNA of the CDR3 is TGTGCCAGCAGACCCCGGGGGGCCCACACGGGCGATACGCAGTATTTT.

This chain connects TRBV9 to TRBJ2-3; D gene uncertain. Between the trimmed V and J ends, which lost 4 bases and 6 bases, there was a span of 9 bases. CDR1 and CDR2 (germline): SGDLS, YYNGEE. CDR3 length: 12 residues. Here the CDR3 DNA reads TGTGCCAGCAGCCCTACGGCGGATACGCAGTATTTT. Its translation is CASSPTADTQYF.

This clone appeared a few times. Other DNA sequences in this specimen translate into the identical CDR3. The chain carries TRBV29-1 and TRBJ1-1; D is undetermined. This CDR3 comprises 13 residues. V was cut by 7 bases and J by 0 bases, with 12 bases left in between. The V gene's germline CDR1 is SQVTM and CDR2 ANQGSEA. CDR3 DNA sequence: TGCAGCGCCGCGGGCCGGATGAACACTGAAGCTTTCTTT. Protein: CSAAGRMNTEAFF.

V gene TRBV14 combines with J gene TRBJ1-2; possible D gene TRBD1, 6 bases. Germline V gene sequence: CDR1 SGHDN, CDR2 FVKESK. The CDR3 sequence is 14 residues long. V was cut by 2 bases and J by 6 bases, with 13 bases left in between. CDR3 residues: CASSQMWGADGYTF. The CDR3 DNA reads as TGTGCCAGCAGCCAAATGTGGGGGGCTGATGGCTACACCTTC.

The rearrangement uses TRBV30 and TRBJ1-6; D unresolved. CDR1 is GTSNPN and CDR2 is SVGIG in the germline V gene (reference sequence). Trimming took off 2 bases at V and 10 bases at J, with 15 bases between the two ends. The CDR3 loop spans 14 amino acids. As DNA, the CDR3 is TGTGCCTGGAGTTATGTGGTCCACAACTCACCCCTCCACTTT. Amino acid sequence: CAWSYVVHNSPLHF. The whole variable domain, remainder taken from reference TRBV30 and TRBJ1-6, is SQTIHQWPATLVQPVGSPLSLECTVEGTSNPNLYWYRQAAGRGLQLLFYSVGIGQISSEVPQNLSASRPQDRQFILSSKKLLLSDSGFYLCAWSYVVHNSPLHFGNGTRLTVT.

V usage is TRBV28 and J usage is TRBJ2-5; TRBD1 matches at 8 bases. The trim removed 7 bases at V and 7 bases at J, leaving 8 bases unmatched. This CDR3 comprises 13 residues. CDR1 MDHEN and CDR2 SYDVKM come from the germline V gene. Here the CDR3 reads CASTVTGAGTQYF. In nucleotides, the CDR3 is TGTGCCAGCACCGTGACAGGGGCAGGGACCCAGTACTTC.

In the case of this clone: In the same sample, other DNA sequences code for this CDR3. The chain has TRBV27 and TRBJ1-1; D gene unclear. Germline-derived CDR1 and CDR2 are MNHEY and SMNVEV (reference sequence). CDR3 size: 13 residues. With 2 bases removed from V and 1 base from J, the gap between germline ends came to 5 bases. CDR3 DNA: TGTGCCAGCAGTTTACGCGGGAACACTGAAGCTTTCTTT. This gives the protein CASSLRGNTEAFF.

This clone appeared a few times. This chain joins TRBV6-1 and TRBJ2-3; D unresolved. Between the trimmed V and J ends, which lost 10 bases and 5 bases, there was a span of 16 bases. The CDR3 has 13 residues. In germline, CDR1 is MNHNS, CDR2 SASEGT. CDR3 nucleotide sequence: TGTGCCACCCGCCAAGTCAGTATAGATACGCAGTATTTT. Translating gives CATRQVSIDTQYF.

The chain employs TRBV30 and TRBJ1-4; D is ambiguous. V lost 3 bases and J lost 1, with 15 bases in between. This CDR3 contains 16 residues. In germline, CDR1 is GTSNPN, CDR2 SVGIG (reference sequence). CDR3 bases: TGTGCCTGGAGCCAGCCCCGGAGCGGAACTAATGAAAAACTGTTTTTT. Amino acids: CAWSQPRSGTNEKLFF.

There are a few counts of this clone. This chain uses TRBV28 with TRBJ1-1, with a tentative D call TRBD1 (6 bases). The CDR3 runs 13 residues. Germline V CDR1 and CDR2: MDHEN, SYDVKM. Trimming stripped 8 bases from V and 5 bases from J, with 15 bases between. The CDR3: CASRWGAGTEAFF. The CDR3 DNA follows: TGTGCCAGCCGTTGGGGGGCAGGGACTGAAGCTTTCTTT.

The chain has TRBV10-3 and TRBJ1-2; the D is unclear. Per germline, CDR1 ENHRY and CDR2 SYGVKD. The CDR3 loop spans 14 amino acids. Trimming took off 0 bases at V and 4 bases at J, with 9 bases between the two ends. CDR3 sequence (DNA): TGTGCCATCAGTGAGTCGAACGGACCCTATGGCTACACCTTC. The encoded protein is CAISESNGPYGYTF.

The chain has TRBV5-1 and TRBJ2-3; D gene unclear. Trimming took off 2 bases at V and 7 bases at J, with 14 bases between the two ends. The CDR3 extends over 14 amino acids. CDR1 is SGHRS and CDR2 is YFSETQ in the germline V gene. CDR3 coding DNA: TGCGCCAGCAGCTTCCGGGTCCCGACAAATACGCAGTATTTT. Residues: CASSFRVPTNTQYF.

This clone has only a few counts. The chain employs TRBV2 and TRBJ2-2, with 7 bases fitting TRBD1. J lost 3 bases, V lost 4 bases, and 2 bases had no gene match. Germline V lookup: CDR1 SNHLY, CDR2 FYNNEI. This CDR3 comprises 14 residues. The CDR3 DNA reads as TGTGCCAGCAGTGGACAGGGTTACACCGGGGAGCTGTTTTTT. This sequence encodes CASSGQGYTGELFF.

This clone was counted only a few times. Other DNA sequences within the sample encode an identical CDR3. The CDR3 protein is CASSYSRDSYEQYF. The CDR3 DNA follows: TGTGCCAGCAGTTACTCTAGGGACTCCTACGAGCAGTACTTC. This chain connects TRBV6-5 to TRBJ2-7; D call uncertain. Trimming left V 0 bases short and J 0 bases short, with 6 bases between. The CDR3 covers 14 residues. Germline V lookup: CDR1 MNHEY, CDR2 SVGAGI.

V and J are TRBV9 and TRBJ2-5; tentatively, D is TRBD2 (5 bases). Trimming removed 0 bases at V and 1 base at J, with 16 bases between. The CDR3 spans 17 residues. CDR1 SGDLS and CDR2 YYNGEE come from the germline V gene. DNA of the CDR3: TGTGCCAGCAGCGTAGGGCCCCGAGGACTCTCCCAAGAGACCCAGTACTTC. As protein: CASSVGPRGLSQETQYF.